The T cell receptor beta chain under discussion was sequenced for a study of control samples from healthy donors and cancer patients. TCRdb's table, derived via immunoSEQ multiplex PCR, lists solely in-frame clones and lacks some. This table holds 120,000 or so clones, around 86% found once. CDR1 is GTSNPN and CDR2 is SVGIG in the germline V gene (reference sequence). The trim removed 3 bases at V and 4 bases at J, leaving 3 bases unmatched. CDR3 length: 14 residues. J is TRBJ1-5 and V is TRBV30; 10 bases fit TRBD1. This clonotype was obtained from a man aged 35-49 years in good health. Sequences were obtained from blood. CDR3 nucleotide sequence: TGTGCCTGGAGGGGGGACAGGGGTAATCAGCCCCAGCATTTT. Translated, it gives CAWRGDRGNQPQHF.